This entry concerns a single TCR beta chain. This clonotype has a handful of counts. Its antigen is unknown. The sample holds no much larger clone one base away, and base qualities are not on file. The meaning of the sample's treatment or condition label: live attenuated yellow fever vaccine strain. Two biological replicates of bulk PBMCs were collected at each blood-draw timepoint. PBMCs were isolated from peripheral blood using a standard Ficoll-Paque protocol. TriZol was used to extract RNA from bulk PBMCs, from CD4 and CD8 fractions, and from dextramer-positive and dextramer-negative fractions. The sample is drawn from a study of T cells after yellow fever vaccination (dated by TCRdb to between 2018 and 2021). With regard to the full study: The SMART-Seq v4 Ultra Low Input RNA kit was used to prepare libraries from fractions with low cell numbers. To follow T-cell clones before and after primary and booster YFV17D yellow fever vaccination, bulk TCR alpha and beta repertoires were sequenced over time. Two healthy male donors made up the cohort, one aged 18 to 29 years and the other aged 30 to 40 years. Blood samples were taken at several timepoints before and after primary and secondary immunization, and bulk PBMC replicates and cell subsets were isolated. Broad study findings and their caveats: Most clones expanded after primary vaccination were re-detected after the booster (96% of CD4 and around nine tenths of CD8), suggesting broad memory maintenance. The secondary T-cell response was found to be weaker but faster than the primary response, with a peak reached on day 5 rather than on day 15. Only a couple of donors were included in the study, so the extent to which the findings can be generalized is limited. Computational filtering was needed because FACS-sorted repertoires could contain abundant contaminating clonotypes from the bulk population. A small share of clonotypes was detected in both CD4 and CD8 compartments, with the overlap likely arising from convergent recombination.

TCR cDNA was made using 5'RACE template switching, a step that added a universal primer site and unique molecular identifiers. cDNA synthesis was primed from both the TCR alpha and TCR beta constant segments. Library amplification used two PCR steps, and the second PCR step added sample barcodes and sequencing adapters. Sequencing of the libraries was done on either Illumina HiSeq 2500 (2x100 bp) or NovaSeq (2x150 bp). Concerning the study's data processing: Reads were demultiplexed and collapsed into UMI consensus sequences with MIGEC, and V(D)J alignment was performed with MiXCR. Using edgeR on replicate PBMC samples, clonotypes were called vaccine-responding if FDR was below 0.01 and the log2 fold change was above 5 up to day 15. Each bulk clonotype received a CD4 or CD8 identity based on whether the sequenced CD4 or CD8 repertoire contained that clonotype at higher abundance. TCRdb trimmed the raw reads at Q25, called clones with MiXCR and kept productive beta chains. Identical CDR3 protein sequences are pooled into one entry, listed with their most common genes and DNA. TCRdb, rather than the study authors, made the V and J calls. This sample is represented by under 550,000 distinct CDR3 sequences; roughly 22% of them were singletons. The ten largest clones add up to about 16% of the sample.

Between the V and J ends, shortened by 4 bases and 5 bases respectively, the junction contains 9 bases. CDR1 and CDR2 are read off the germline V gene as MGHRA and YSYEKL. From the cysteine through the phenylalanine, the CDR3 covers 13 amino acids. The CDR3 DNA has 39 bases and is translated from base 1. This specimen was PBMCs, taken less than 25 days after the first yellow fever vaccination. In this chain, TRBV4-1 is recombined with TRBJ1-5, with TRBD1 as a weak D call on 6 bases. This TCR was sampled from a man younger than 35 who received the YFV17D yellow fever vaccine. The base sequence is TGCGCCAGCAGCCTCTACAGGGATCAGCCCCAGCATTTT. Translated, it gives CASSLYRDQPQHF.